These T cell receptor beta chains were read from a single sample in a study of T cell responses to AZD1222 COVID-19 vaccine. Sequencing used immunoSEQ multiplex PCR; TCRdb keeps in-frame clones, though not all of them. This table holds 130,000 to 150,000 clones, 91% found once. Sequencing was performed on peripheral blood, taken on day 0 of AZD1222 vaccination. The receptors derive from an adult in good health. CDR3s include the opening cysteine and the closing phenylalanine or tryptophan. D genes are given only for firm matches. Clone size is not always given. Where it is, it says once, few, many or a class for expanded clones.

CASSQDLPLAGLGTQYF	TGTGCCAGCAGCCAAGATTTGCCCCTAGCGGGATTGGGGACCCAGTACTTC	TRBJ2-5	.	TRBV4-2	TRBD2
CASSDSQGGNGQFF	TGTGCCAGCAGTGACTCCCAAGGGGGGAATGGGCAGTTCTTC	TRBJ2-1	.	TRBV6-4	.
CASSPVPETQYF	TGTGCCAGCTCACCGGTACCAGAGACCCAGTACTTC	TRBJ2-5	.	TRBV18	.
CASTAGSSGNTIYF	TGTGCCAGCACTGCAGGGAGCTCTGGAAACACCATATATTTT	TRBJ1-3	.	TRBV28	.
CASSLSRGGIQVNTEAFF	TGTGCCAGCAGTTTATCCCGAGGAGGAATTCAAGTTAACACTGAAGCTTTCTTT	TRBJ1-1	.	TRBV28	.
CASSYTGLAGEQYF	TGTGCCAGCAGCTACACGGGACTAGCGGGGGAGCAGTACTTC	TRBJ2-7	.	TRBV3-1/TRBV3-2	TRBD2
CASREGSYEQYF	TGTGCCAGCAGGGAGGGCTCCTACGAGCAGTACTTC	TRBJ2-7	.	TRBV28	.
CSASKNPQEKLFF	TGCAGTGCTAGTAAAAACCCCCAGGAAAAACTGTTTTTT	TRBJ1-4	.	TRBV20-1	.
CASSYSFGTNTGELFF	TGTGCCAGCAGTTACTCCTTTGGGACTAACACCGGGGAGCTGTTTTTT	TRBJ2-2	few	TRBV6-5	.
CASSPTGGRDGYTF	TGTGCCAGCAGCCCAACAGGGGGGCGAGATGGCTACACCTTC	TRBJ1-2	few	TRBV4-2	TRBD1
CASSVGSRGETQYF	TGTGCCAGCAGCGTAGGATCTCGCGGGGAGACCCAGTACTTC	TRBJ2-5	.	TRBV9	.
CASSPRNPDHSPLHF	TGTGCCAGCAGCCCCCGTAATCCTGACCATTCACCCCTCCACTTT	TRBJ1-6	.	TRBV7-2	.
CASSHIILLAESRGPFYNEQFF	TGTGCCAGCAGCCACATAATTTTACTAGCGGAGTCACGCGGGCCTTTCTACAATGAGCAGTTCTTC	TRBJ2-1	.	TRBV3-1/TRBV3-2	TRBD2
CASSSRGAIGTEAFF	TGTGCCAGCAGCTCACGGGGAGCTATTGGGACTGAAGCTTTCTTT	TRBJ1-1	.	TRBV7-8	.
CASSWKGGDNSPLHF	TGTGCCAGCAGCTGGAAAGGGGGGGATAATTCACCCCTCCACTTT	TRBJ1-6	once	TRBV3-1/TRBV3-2	.
CASSLAPADTQYF	TGTGCCAGCAGCTTGGCCCCCGCAGATACGCAGTATTTT	TRBJ2-3	.	TRBV5-4	.